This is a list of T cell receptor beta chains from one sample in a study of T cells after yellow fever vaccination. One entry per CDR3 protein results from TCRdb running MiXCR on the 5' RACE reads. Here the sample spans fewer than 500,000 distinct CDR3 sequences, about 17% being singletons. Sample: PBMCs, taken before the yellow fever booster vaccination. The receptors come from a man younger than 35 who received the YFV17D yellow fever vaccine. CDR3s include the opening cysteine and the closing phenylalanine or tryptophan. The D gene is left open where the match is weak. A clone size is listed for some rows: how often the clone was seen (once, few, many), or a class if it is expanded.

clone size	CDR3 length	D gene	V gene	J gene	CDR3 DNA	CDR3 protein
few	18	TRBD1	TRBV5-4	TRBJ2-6	TGTGCCAGCAGCTTGCCACAGGGGGTTCGCTCTGGGGCCAACGTCCTGACTTTC	CASSLPQGVRSGANVLTF
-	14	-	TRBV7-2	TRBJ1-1	TGTGCCAGCAGCATCGTCAGGGGTGGGACTGAAGCTTTCTTT	CASSIVRGGTEAFF
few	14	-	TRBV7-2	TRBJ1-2	TGTGCCAGCAGCTTTGGGGGTCACAACTATGGCTACACCTTC	CASSFGGHNYGYTF
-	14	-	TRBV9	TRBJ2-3	TGTGCCAGCAGCGTGGAGGAAGGATCCCCTACGCAGTATTTT	CASSVEEGSPTQYF
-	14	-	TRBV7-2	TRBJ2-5	TGTGCCAGCAGCCCCCGGTGGGGTCAAGAGACCCAGTACTTC	CASSPRWGQETQYF
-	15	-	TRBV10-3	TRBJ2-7	TGTGCCATCAGTGAGTCGAGCTCTGCGGGGCGCGAGCAGTACTTC	CAISESSSAGREQYF
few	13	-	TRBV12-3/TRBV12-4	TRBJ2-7	TGTGCCAGCAGCCCCTCCCTAGACTACGAGCAGTACTTC	CASSPSLDYEQYF
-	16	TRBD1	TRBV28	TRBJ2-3	TGTGCCAGCGGACTCCCCGACAGGGGGTTTACAGATACGCAGTATTTT	CASGLPDRGFTDTQYF
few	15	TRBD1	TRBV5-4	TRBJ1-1	TGTGCCAGCAGCTTAAGGGACAGGGGCGAGACTGAAGCTTTCTTT	CASSLRDRGETEAFF
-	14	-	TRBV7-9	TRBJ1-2	TGTGCCAGCAGCTTAGGCAGCGTATTATATGGCTACACCTTC	CASSLGSVLYGYTF
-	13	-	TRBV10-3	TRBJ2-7	TGTGCCATCAAGGCAGGGAGTGACTACGAGCAGTACTTC	CAIKAGSDYEQYF
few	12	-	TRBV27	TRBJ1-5	TGTGCCTCCTCCGGGGGAGGGCAGCCCCAGCATTTT	CASSGGGQPQHF
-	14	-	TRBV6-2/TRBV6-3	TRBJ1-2	TGTGCCAGCAGTTTTGCCCCGTGGGACTATGGCTACACCTTC	CASSFAPWDYGYTF
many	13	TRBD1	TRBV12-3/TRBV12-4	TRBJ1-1	TGTGCCAGCGCCGGGACAGGGGTTACTGAAGCTTTCTTT	CASAGTGVTEAFF
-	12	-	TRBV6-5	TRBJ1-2	TGTGCCAGCAGTTCCTCTGTCGGTAGAAGGGCCTTC	CASSSSVGRRAF
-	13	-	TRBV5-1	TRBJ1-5	TGCGCCAGCAGCATAGGGACGGGTCAGCCCCAGCATTTT	CASSIGTGQPQHF
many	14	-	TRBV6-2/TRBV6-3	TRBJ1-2	TGTGCCAGCAGAAGCCAGACAGCTAACTATGGCTACACCTTC	CASRSQTANYGYTF
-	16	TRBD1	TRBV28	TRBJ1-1	TGTGCCAGCAGCTCGGGCAGGGGGCGCTGGAGCACTGAAGCTTTCTTT	CASSSGRGRWSTEAFF
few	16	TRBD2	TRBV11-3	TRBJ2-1	TGTGCCAGCAGCTTGGGCGGGGGAAGCTCCTACAATGAGCAGTTCTTC	CASSLGGGSSYNEQFF
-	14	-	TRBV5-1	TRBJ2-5	TGCGCCAGCAGCTTGGCCCACGTCCAAGAGACCCAGTACTTC	CASSLAHVQETQYF
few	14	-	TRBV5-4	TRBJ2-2	TGTGCCAGCAGCTTGGGAAGCTGGGCCGGGGAGCTGTTTTTT	CASSLGSWAGELFF
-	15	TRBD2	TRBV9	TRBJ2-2	TGTGCCAGCAGCGGACTAGCCTCGTCCACCGGGGAGCTGTTTTTT	CASSGLASSTGELFF
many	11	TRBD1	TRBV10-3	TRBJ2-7	TGTGCCATCAGACAGGGGTACGAGCAGTACTTC	CAIRQGYEQYF
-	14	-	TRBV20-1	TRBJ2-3	TGCAGTGCTAGAGACAACAGGGAGGGAGATACGCAGTATTTT	CSARDNREGDTQYF
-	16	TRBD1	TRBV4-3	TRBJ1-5	TGCGCCAGCAGCCAAACAACAGGGGATAGCAATCAGCCCCAGCATTTT	CASSQTTGDSNQPQHF
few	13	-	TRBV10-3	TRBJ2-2	TGTGCCGTCACTGGTGGGGCAGGCGGGGAGCTGTTTTTT	CAVTGGAGGELFF
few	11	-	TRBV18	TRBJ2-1	TGTGCCAGCTCACCCCGCGGTGAGCAGTTCTTC	CASSPRGEQFF